This is a list of T cell receptor beta chains from one sample in a study of cytomegalovirus exposure and HLA in healthy donors. Sequencing was performed with immunoSEQ multiplex PCR; in TCRdb, only in-frame clones are kept and a portion is missing. Here the sample spans 60,000 to 90,000 clones, roughly 64% being singletons. The specimen was PBMCs. The receptors were gathered from a man in his forties in good health and CMV-seropositive. CDR3s include the opening cysteine and the closing phenylalanine or tryptophan.

v_gene	j_gene	CDR3aa
TRBV14	TRBJ2-3	CASSHHSPTDTQYF
TRBV11-1	TRBJ1-1	CASSFPGDRARNTEAFF
TRBV5-4	TRBJ2-7	CASSWDSQAYEQYF
TRBV6-1	TRBJ1-1	CASRVTGNTEAFF
TRBV6-5	TRBJ1-4	CASSYSIAPGEKLFF
TRBV9	TRBJ2-2	CASSVTNTPYTGELFF
TRBV7-6	TRBJ2-5	CASGSGRGVKTQYF
TRBV15	TRBJ1-1	CATSRERGVRTEAFF
TRBV30	TRBJ2-7	CAWSSNRVGEQYF
TRBV29-1	TRBJ2-3	CSVVPGLLDTQYF
TRBV5-1	TRBJ1-3	CASSFGTGGNTIYF
TRBV5-8	TRBJ2-1	CASSQGQTSYNEQFF
TRBV6-5	TRBJ2-1	CASSYSLAGGHYEQFF
TRBV5-4	TRBJ2-2	CASSLRTGGELVLFF
TRBV19	TRBJ2-7	CASSLPGQGFYEQYF
TRBV7-2	TRBJ1-1	CASTEQGAEAFF
TRBV6-1	TRBJ1-1	CASSESWQVNTEAFF
TRBV18	TRBJ1-2	CASSPGQGAGGYTF
TRBV19	TRBJ1-1	CASTMRVGTEAFF
TRBV5-1	TRBJ2-1	CASSLSSGGINEQFF
TRBV19	TRBJ1-5	CASSNMGQGLYSNQPQHF
TRBV29-1	TRBJ2-2	CSVGLQGGPGELFF
TRBV4-2	TRBJ2-2	CASSPTSGGNTGELFF
TRBV6-4	TRBJ1-2	CASSDLFRQGVSYGYTF
TRBV6-6	TRBJ2-3	CASSYRGISSTDTQYF
TRBV15	TRBJ2-2	CATRGGENTGELFF
TRBV30	TRBJ1-5	CAWSPLTGPNQPQHF
TRBV10-3	TRBJ2-5	CAISDVMIGTSGRAEETQYF
TRBV15	TRBJ1-5	CATSRDRDSLNQPQHF
TRBV28	TRBJ1-1	CASSVGVAEAFF